This T cell receptor (beta chain) emerged from a study of blood T cells in healthy people across ages. A few counts support this clonotype. What it binds is unknown. Whole-study findings and limits: Observed TCR beta diversity showed a strong correlation with the percentage of naive T cells as measured by flow cytometry. Age brought a roughly linear fall in TCR beta diversity measured per million T cells.

With each sample, at least 5.5 micrograms of total RNA were extracted. A second PCR of 7 to 11 cycles used a sample-barcoded 5' primer and a J-beta primer mix. TCRdb fed the 5' RACE reads into MiXCR, producing one record per CDR3 protein. The profile shows around 1,500,000 distinct CDR3 sequences, around 42% of them singletons. Trimming removed 10 bases at V and 0 bases at J, with 20 bases between. Germline CDR1 and CDR2: SEHNR and FQNEAQ (reference sequence). The CDR3 has 16 residues. This TCR was recovered from a woman younger than 35 in good health. V is TRBV7-9 and J is TRBJ2-3; possible D gene TRBD2, 5 bases. Material: blood. CDR3 nucleotide sequence: TGTGCCACCACGGTAAACGAGAGGACTAGCACAGATACGCAGTATTTT. It is translated as CATTVNERTSTDTQYF.